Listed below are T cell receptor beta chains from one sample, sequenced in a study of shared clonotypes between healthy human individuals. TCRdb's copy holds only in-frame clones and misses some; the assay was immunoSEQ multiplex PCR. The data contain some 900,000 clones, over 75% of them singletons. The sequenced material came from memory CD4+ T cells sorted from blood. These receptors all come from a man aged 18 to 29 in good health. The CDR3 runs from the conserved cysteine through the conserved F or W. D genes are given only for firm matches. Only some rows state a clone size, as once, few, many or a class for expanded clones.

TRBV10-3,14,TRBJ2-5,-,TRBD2,TGTGCCATCAGCGCTGGCGGGGGTCAGGAGACCCAGTACTTC,CAISAGGGQETQYF
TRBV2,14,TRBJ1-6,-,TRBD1,TGTGCCAGACTAGACAGGGACTTTAATTCACCCCTCCACTTT,CARLDRDFNSPLHF
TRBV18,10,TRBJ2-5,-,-,TGTGCCAGCTCACAAGAGACCCAGTACTTC,CASSQETQYF
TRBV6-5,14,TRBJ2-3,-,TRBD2,TGTGCCAGCAGTTGGGGGGGTCTAGCAGATACGCAGTATTTT,CASSWGGLADTQYF
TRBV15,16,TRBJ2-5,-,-,TGTGCCACCAGCAGAGATGTAGCGGCTGGGCAAGAGACCCAGTACTTC,CATSRDVAAGQETQYF
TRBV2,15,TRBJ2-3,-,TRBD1,TGTGCCAGCAGTGACTACAGGGGCTACACAGATACGCAGTATTTT,CASSDYRGYTDTQYF
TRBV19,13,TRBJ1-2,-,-,TGTGCCAGTATCCCACAGGGAGGCTATGGCTACACCTTC,CASIPQGGYGYTF
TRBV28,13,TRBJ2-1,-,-,TGTGCCAGCAGTTCAGCAGGGGAATATGAGCAGTTCTTC,CASSSAGEYEQFF
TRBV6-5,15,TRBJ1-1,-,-,TGTGCCAGCAGTTACAGAGAGGCCGTGAACACTGAAGCTTTCTTT,CASSYREAVNTEAFF
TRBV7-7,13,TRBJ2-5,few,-,TGTGCTAGCAGCTTTAGTCAGCAAGAGACCCAGTACTTC,CASSFSQQETQYF
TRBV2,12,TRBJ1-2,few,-,TGTGCCAGCAGTGAAGGCTATGATGGCTACACCTTC,CASSEGYDGYTF
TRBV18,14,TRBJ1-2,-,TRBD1,TGTGCCAGCTCACTCGGACAGGCAGAGTACGGCTACACCTTC,CASSLGQAEYGYTF
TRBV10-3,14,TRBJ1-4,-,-,TGTGCCATCTCTTCGGGGGCCTCTAATGAAAAACTGTTTTTT,CAISSGASNEKLFF
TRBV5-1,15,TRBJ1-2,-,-,TGCGCCAGCAGCTTTACAGGAGAAATTAACTATGGCTACACCTTC,CASSFTGEINYGYTF
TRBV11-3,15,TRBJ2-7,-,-,TGTGCCAGCAGCTTAAATTCAGGAATCTCCTACGAGCAGTACTTC,CASSLNSGISYEQYF
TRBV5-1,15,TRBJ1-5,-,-,TGCGCCAGCAGCTTGGCGGGCGGACCGAATCAGCCCCAGCATTTT,CASSLAGGPNQPQHF
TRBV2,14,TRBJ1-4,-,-,TGTGCCAGCAGTGCACAGGCCCCCAATGAAAAACTGTTTTTT,CASSAQAPNEKLFF
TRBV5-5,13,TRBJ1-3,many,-,TGTGCCAGCAGCCCACCGGGATCCGGGACCATATATTTT,CASSPPGSGTIYF
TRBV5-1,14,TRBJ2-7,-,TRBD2,TGCGCCAGCAAAATCGGAGCGGGAGCCTACGAGCAGTACTTC,CASKIGAGAYEQYF
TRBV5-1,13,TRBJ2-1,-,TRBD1,TGCGCCAGCAGCTTGCAGGGGGCGAATGAGCAGTTCTTC,CASSLQGANEQFF
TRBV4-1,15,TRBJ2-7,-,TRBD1,TGCGCCAGCAGCCAAGAACTGGACAGGCCCTACGAGCAGTACTTC,CASSQELDRPYEQYF
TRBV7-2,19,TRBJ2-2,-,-,TGTGCCAGCAGCCCCGGAGTGGGTCACGGGGGCGGGATCACCGGGGAGCTGTTTTTT,CASSPGVGHGGGITGELFF
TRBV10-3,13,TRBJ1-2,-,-,TGTGCCATCAGTGCGGGGAGGGGTTTTGGCTACACCTTC,CAISAGRGFGYTF
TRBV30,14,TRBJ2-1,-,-,TGTGCCTGTGCCCGGGGGGACAGATACAATGAGCAGTTCTTC,CACARGDRYNEQFF